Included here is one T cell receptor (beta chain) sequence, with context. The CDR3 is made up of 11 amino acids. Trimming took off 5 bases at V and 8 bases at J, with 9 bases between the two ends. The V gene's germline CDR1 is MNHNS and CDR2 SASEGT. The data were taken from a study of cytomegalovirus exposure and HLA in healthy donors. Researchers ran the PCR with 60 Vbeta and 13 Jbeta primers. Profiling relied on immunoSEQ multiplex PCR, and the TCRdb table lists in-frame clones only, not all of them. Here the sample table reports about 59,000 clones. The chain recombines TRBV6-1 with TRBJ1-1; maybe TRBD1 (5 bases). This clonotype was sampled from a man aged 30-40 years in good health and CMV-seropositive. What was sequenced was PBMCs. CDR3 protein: CASSYGGEAFF. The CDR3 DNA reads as TGTGCCAGCAGTTACGGGGGGGAAGCTTTCTTT.